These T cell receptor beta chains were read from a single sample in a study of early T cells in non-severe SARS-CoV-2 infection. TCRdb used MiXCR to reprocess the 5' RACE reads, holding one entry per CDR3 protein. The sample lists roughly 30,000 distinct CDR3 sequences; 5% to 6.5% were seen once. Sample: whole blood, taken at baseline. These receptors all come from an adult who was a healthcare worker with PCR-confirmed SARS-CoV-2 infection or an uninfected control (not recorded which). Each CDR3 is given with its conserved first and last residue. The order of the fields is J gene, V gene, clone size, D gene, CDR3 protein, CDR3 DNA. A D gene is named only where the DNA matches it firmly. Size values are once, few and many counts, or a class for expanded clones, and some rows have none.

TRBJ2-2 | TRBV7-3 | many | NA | CASSLRPLNTGELFF | TGTGCCAGCAGCCTCCGACCATTGAACACCGGGGAGCTGTTTTTT
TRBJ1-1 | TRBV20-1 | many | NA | CSATDGTEAFF | TGCAGTGCTACGGACGGCACTGAAGCTTTCTTT
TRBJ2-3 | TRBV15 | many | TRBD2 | CATRGTSGYTQYF | TGTGCCACCAGGGGGACTAGCGGTTATACGCAGTATTTT
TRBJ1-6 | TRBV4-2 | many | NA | CASSQDGAGSVRSPLHF | TGTGCCAGCAGCCAAGATGGGGCAGGGTCGGTGCGTTCACCCCTCCACTTT
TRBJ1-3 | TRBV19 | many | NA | CASSKVGSTSSGNTIYF | TGTGCCAGTAGTAAAGTCGGGTCTACCAGCTCTGGAAACACCATATATTTT
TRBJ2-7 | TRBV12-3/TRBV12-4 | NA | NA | CASSSRREQYF | TGTGCCAGCAGTTCCCGTCGTGAGCAGTACTTC
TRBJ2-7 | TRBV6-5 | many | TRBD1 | CATRRGYPYEQYF | TGTGCCACACGCAGGGGGTATCCGTACGAGCAGTACTTC
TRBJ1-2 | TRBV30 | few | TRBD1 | CAGEGAIDYGYTF | TGTGCCGGAGAGGGGGCTATCGACTATGGCTACACCTTC
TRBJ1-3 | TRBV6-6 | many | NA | CASSRTGGDFSGNTIYF | TGTGCCAGCAGCCGAACGGGGGGGGACTTCTCTGGAAACACCATATATTTT
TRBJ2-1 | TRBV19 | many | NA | CASTWGDYNEQFF | TGTGCCAGTACTTGGGGCGACTACAATGAGCAGTTCTTC
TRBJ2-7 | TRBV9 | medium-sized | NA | CASSVGAPPYEQYF | TGTGCCAGCAGCGTAGGGGCTCCTCCCTACGAGCAGTACTTC
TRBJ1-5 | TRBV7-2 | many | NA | CASSLGRVDQPQHF | TGTGCCAGCAGCTTGGGCAGGGTCGATCAGCCCCAGCATTTT
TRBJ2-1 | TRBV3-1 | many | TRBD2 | CASSPNSVAGGRRQFF | TGTGCCAGCAGCCCCAACAGCGTAGCGGGAGGCCGGAGGCAGTTCTTC
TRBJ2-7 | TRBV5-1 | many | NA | CASSLDGGLREQYF | TGCGCCAGCAGCTTGGATGGGGGGCTAAGGGAGCAGTACTTC
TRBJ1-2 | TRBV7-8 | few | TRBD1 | CASSSTGGTGVHGYTF | TGTGCCAGCAGCTCTACTGGCGGGACAGGGGTACATGGCTACACCTTC
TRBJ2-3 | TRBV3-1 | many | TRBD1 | CASSQAPGTGSRTSTDTQYF | TGTGCCAGCAGCCAAGCTCCCGGGACAGGGAGTAGAACCAGCACAGATACGCAGTATTTT
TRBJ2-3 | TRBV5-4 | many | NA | CASSLGLTDTQYF | TGTGCCAGCAGCTTGGGACTCACAGATACGCAGTATTTT
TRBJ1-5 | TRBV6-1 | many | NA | CASSEHKNQPQHF | TGTGCCAGCAGTGAACATAAGAATCAGCCCCAGCATTTT
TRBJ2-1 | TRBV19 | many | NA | CASSRVGGAYNEQFF | TGTGCCAGTAGTAGGGTGGGGGGCGCCTACAATGAGCAGTTCTTC
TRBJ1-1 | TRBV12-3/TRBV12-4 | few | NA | CASSPRGPFEAFF | TGTGCCAGCAGTCCTAGGGGCCCGTTTGAAGCTTTCTTT
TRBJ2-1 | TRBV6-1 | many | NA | CASSEPQGFPNEQFF | TGTGCCAGCAGTGAACCCCAGGGTTTCCCCAATGAGCAGTTCTTC
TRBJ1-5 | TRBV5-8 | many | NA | CASSPGTFINQPQHF | TGTGCCAGCAGTCCGGGGACATTTATCAATCAGCCCCAGCATTTT
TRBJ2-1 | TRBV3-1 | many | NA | CASSQRRGEQFF | TGTGCCAGCAGCCAAAGGAGGGGTGAGCAGTTCTTC
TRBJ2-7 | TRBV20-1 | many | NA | CSARRTGSHEQYF | TGCAGTGCTAGAAGAACCGGATCTCACGAGCAGTACTTC
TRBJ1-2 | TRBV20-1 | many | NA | CSAVDRGYGYTF | TGCAGTGCTGTCGACAGAGGCTATGGCTACACCTTC
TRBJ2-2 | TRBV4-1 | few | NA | CASSQGGELFF | TGCGCCAGCAGCCAGGGGGGGGAGCTGTTTTTT
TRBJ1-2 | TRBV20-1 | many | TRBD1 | CSATRDRVVDYGYTF | TGCAGTGCTACCCGGGACAGGGTCGTCGACTATGGCTACACCTTC
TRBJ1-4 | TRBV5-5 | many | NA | CASSLPQGAPNEKLFF | TGTGCCAGCAGCTTGCCGCAGGGTGCGCCTAATGAAAAACTGTTTTTT
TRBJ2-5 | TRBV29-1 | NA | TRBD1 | CSVATGWEETQYF | TGCAGCGTTGCGACAGGGTGGGAAGAGACCCAGTACTTC
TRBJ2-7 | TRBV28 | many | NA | CASSRAYEQYF | TGTGCCAGCAGTCGAGCCTACGAGCAGTACTTC
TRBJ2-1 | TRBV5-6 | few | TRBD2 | CASGLAGVYGEQFF | TGTGCCAGCGGACTAGCGGGAGTATACGGTGAGCAGTTCTTC
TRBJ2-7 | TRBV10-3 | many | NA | CAIRLEGGVGEQYF | TGTGCCATCCGCCTTGAAGGGGGAGTAGGGGAGCAGTACTTC
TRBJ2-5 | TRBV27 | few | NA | CATRGVQETQYF | TGTGCCACCAGGGGGGTACAAGAGACCCAGTACTTC
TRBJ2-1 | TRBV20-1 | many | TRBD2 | CSAPTSGGAHNEQFF | TGCAGTGCCCCGACTAGCGGGGGGGCCCATAATGAGCAGTTCTTC
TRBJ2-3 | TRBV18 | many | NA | CASSPGLGERGDTQYF | TGTGCCAGCTCACCAGGGCTCGGAGAACGGGGAGATACGCAGTATTTT
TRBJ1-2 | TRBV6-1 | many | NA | CASGEAVRGYGYTF | TGTGCCAGCGGAGAGGCAGTTCGAGGCTATGGCTACACCTTC
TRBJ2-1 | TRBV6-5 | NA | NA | CASSSRRGTPFSYNEQFF | TGTGCCAGCAGTTCCCGCCGGGGAACCCCTTTCTCCTACAATGAGCAGTTCTTC
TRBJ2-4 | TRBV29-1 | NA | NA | CSVEEGAKNIQYF | TGCAGCGTTGAGGAGGGGGCCAAAAACATTCAGTACTTC
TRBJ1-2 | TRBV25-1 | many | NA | CASKQNYGYTF | TGTGCCAGCAAACAAAACTATGGCTACACCTTC
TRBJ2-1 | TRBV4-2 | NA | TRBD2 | CASSQDPLAGGYNEQFF | TGTGCCAGCAGCCAAGATCCTCTAGCGGGGGGATACAATGAGCAGTTCTTC
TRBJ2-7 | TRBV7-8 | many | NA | CASSLGQGDEQYF | TGTGCCAGCAGCTTAGGTCAGGGTGACGAGCAGTACTTC
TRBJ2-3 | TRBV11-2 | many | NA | CASSRQGGGDTQYF | TGTGCCAGCAGCCGTCAGGGGGGCGGAGATACGCAGTATTTT
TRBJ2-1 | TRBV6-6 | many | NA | CASSYGRTYNEQFF | TGTGCCAGCAGTTACGGGAGAACCTACAATGAGCAGTTCTTC
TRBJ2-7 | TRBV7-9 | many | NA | CASSLSGLASYEQYF | TGTGCCAGCAGCTTATCTGGGTTAGCCTCCTACGAGCAGTACTTC